These 6 T cell receptor beta chains share one sample of origin, sequenced in a study of molecular identifiers for immune sequencing clone quantification. TCRdb independently ran MiXCR on the PCR reads; one entry per CDR3 protein. The sample includes 85,000 to 90,000 distinct CDR3 sequences, approximately 23% of them seen just once. The specimen was naive CD8+ T cells from blood, with Jurkat cell RNA spiked in. Subset of the sample: FACS-sorted CD8+CD4-CCR7+CD45RA+ naive T cells. The receptors come from a human donor in good health. Some libraries in this study had Jurkat cell RNA spiked in.

This clonotype has a count of ten or more. The chain is built from TRBV6-5 and TRBJ2-1; 7 bases fit TRBD2. The germline V gene encodes CDR1 MNHEY and CDR2 SVGAGI. The junction had 10 bases not matched to a gene; V was cut back by 0 bases and J by 5 bases. The CDR3 has 17 residues. CDR3 sequence (DNA): TGTGCCAGCAGTTACTCAGCGCTGCGGGAGATCAACAATGAGCAGTTCTTC. The encoded protein is CASSYSALREINNEQFF.

A note on this clonotype: Possible read error: a much larger clone is one base away. The chain has TRBV5-1 and TRBJ2-1, with D uncertain. With 4 bases removed from V and 9 bases from J, the gap between germline ends came to 23 bases. The CDR3 is 16 residues long. Germline loops: CDR1 SGHRS, CDR2 YFSETQ. This CDR3 reads CASSDTAWVSPSEQFF. The CDR3, as DNA: TGCGCCAGCAGCGACACCGCCTGGGTCTCCCCCAGTGAGCAGTTCTTC.

This clonotype was counted many times. The genes are TRBV27 and TRBJ2-5; D not certain. The germline V gene encodes CDR1 MNHEY and CDR2 SMNVEV (reference sequence). The CDR3 consists of 13 residues. V lost 7 bases, J lost 0 bases, and 9 bases lay in between. Here the CDR3 reads CASTSAYQETQYF. The CDR3 DNA sequence: TGTGCCAGCACCTCGGCGTACCAAGAGACCCAGTACTTC.

This clonotype has at least ten counts. The chain links TRBV9 to TRBJ2-2, with 13 bases aligning to TRBD2. Per germline, CDR1 SGDLS and CDR2 YYNGEE. V shed 3 bases, J shed 4 bases, and the junction held 6 bases outside the gene matches. The CDR3 loop spans 17 amino acids. The CDR3 spells CASSGGLAGKSTGELFF. CDR3 bases: TGTGCCAGCAGCGGGGGACTAGCGGGGAAATCCACCGGGGAGCTGTTTTTT.

This clonotype appeared a few times. This chain links TRBV7-2 with TRBJ2-5; TRBD2 agrees at 8 bases. The CDR3 totals 20 residues. Germline trimming cut 5 bases from V and 1 base from J; bases unmatched to any gene: 21. Germline CDR1 SGHTA, CDR2 FQGNSA. The CDR3, as DNA: TGTGCCAGCAGCCCGACTTTTTCGACAGGAAGCGGGAGAAGCCAAGAGACCCAGTACTTC. It is translated as CASSPTFSTGSGRSQETQYF.

This clonotype was seen repeatedly, ten times or more. The rearrangement links TRBV7-9 to TRBJ1-5; D unresolved. The CDR3 spans 13 residues. With 2 bases removed from V and 6 bases from J, the gap between germline ends came to 8 bases. Germline CDR1 reads SEHNR; CDR2 reads FQNEAQ (reference sequence). The CDR3 sequence is CASSLSSGQPQHF. The DNA of the CDR3 is TGTGCCAGCAGCTTAAGCTCGGGTCAGCCCCAGCATTTT. Based on the CDR3 plus reference TRBV7-9 and TRBJ1-5, the full variable domain is DTGVSQNPRHKITKRGQNVTFRCDPISEHNRLYWYRQTLGQGPEFLTYFQNEAQLEKSRLLSDRFSAERPKGSFSTLEIQRTEQGDSAMYLCASSLSSGQPQHFGDGTRLSIL.